This T cell receptor beta chain was identified during a study of T cell responses to AZD1222 COVID-19 vaccine. Sequencing was performed with immunoSEQ multiplex PCR; in TCRdb, only in-frame clones are kept and a portion is missing. The sample has around 110,000 clones; 70% to 90% are singletons. The ends lost 7 bases at V and 4 bases at J; junction bases unmatched: 11. The CDR3 is 15 residues long. Germline V gene lookup returns CDR1 SGHVS and CDR2 FNYEAQ. The sequencing here drew on peripheral blood, taken 28 days after the second AZD1222 dose. This clonotype was sampled from an adult who received the AZD1222 COVID-19 vaccine. The chain is built from TRBV7-6 and TRBJ2-7; 9 bases map to TRBD2. The CDR3 sequence: CASTPGSGGIYEQYF. CDR3 sequence (DNA): TGTGCCAGCACCCCGGGTAGCGGGGGTATTTACGAGCAGTACTTC.